This T cell receptor beta chain came from a study of T cell responses to AZD1222 COVID-19 vaccine. Germline V gives CDR1 SNHLY, CDR2 FYNNEI. The length of the CDR3 is 14 residues. Here immunoSEQ multiplex PCR was the method, and the copy in TCRdb shows in-frame clones only, minus some. The sample has 75,000 to 100,000 clones, roughly 87% seen once; the top ten hold 4.5% to 6%. General observations from the study: Repertoire sampling was restricted to post-peak T cell response timepoints.

Note on this clone: What it binds is not known. An end of the junction does not agree with germline; a read error may underlie this.

The chain combines TRBV2 with TRBJ2-7; 8 positions match TRBD1. Sequences were derived from peripheral blood, sampled on day 0 of AZD1222 vaccination. The source is an adult in good health. The CDR3 DNA reads as TGTGCCAGCAGCGAAGGGACAGGAAATTACGAGCAGTACTTC. Encoded protein: CASSEGTGNYEQYF.